The 30 T cell receptor beta chains in this list originate from one sample, sequenced in a study of shared clonotypes between healthy human individuals. Sequenced by immunoSEQ multiplex PCR; TCRdb stores in-frame clones only, minus some. The sample has 2 million to 3 million clones, around nine tenths seen once. Sample: naive CD4+ T cells sorted from blood. Documented subset: CD45RA+ positively selected. The receptors were sampled from a man aged 18-30 years in good health.

CDR3 bases: TGTGCCAGCAGCCGCGGGGGTGACTATGGCTACACCTTC. Its translation: CASSRGGDYGYTF. The genes are TRBV13 and TRBJ1-2; the D gene is possibly TRBD1 (5 bases). CDR3 size: 13 residues. Deletions cut 5 bases from V and 3 bases from J, with 10 bases between. Germline CDR1 PRHDT, CDR2 FYEKMQ (reference sequence).

The chain has TRBV5-1 and TRBJ2-2; TRBD2 agrees at 7 bases. The J segment lost 0 bases and the V segment lost 1 base, leaving 3 bases of the junction unmatched. CDR1 and CDR2 from the germline V gene are SGHRS and YFSETQ. The CDR3 spans 16 residues. The CDR3 DNA is TGCGCCAGCAGCTTGATGAGCGGGGCGAACACCGGGGAGCTGTTTTTT. Translating it yields CASSLMSGANTGELFF.

The chain carries TRBV7-2 and TRBJ2-7; 7 bases align to TRBD2. This CDR3 has 15 amino acids. The germline gives CDR1 SGHTA, CDR2 FQGNSA. V shed 5 bases, J shed 7 bases, and the junction held 14 bases outside the gene matches. The DNA of the CDR3 is TGTGCCAGCAGCGTCCCGAGGACTAGTCTGGAAGAGCAGTACTTC. This encodes CASSVPRTSLEEQYF.

V usage is TRBV4-1 and J usage is TRBJ2-5; D may be TRBD2 (6 bases). V gave up 3 bases and J gave up 0 bases, with 11 bases separating them. From germline, CDR1 is MGHRA and CDR2 YSYEKL. CDR3 length equals 15 residues. CDR3 nucleotide sequence: TGCGCCAGCAGCCACATCCGGGACTACCAAGAGACCCAGTACTTC. Translating it yields CASSHIRDYQETQYF.

This chain links TRBV4-3 with TRBJ2-6; perhaps TRBD2 as D (6 bases). V was pared by 0 bases and J by 3 bases, with 12 bases between. CDR1 and CDR2 (germline): LGHNA, YSLEER. The CDR3 has 17 residues. The CDR3 bases are TGCGCCAGCAGCCAAGATCCGGAGGGTGGTGGGGCCAACGTCCTGACTTTC. It codes for CASSQDPEGGGANVLTF.

The CDR3 spells CASSVGQGNTEAFF. The CDR3, as DNA: TGTGCCAGCAGTGTAGGACAGGGAAACACTGAAGCTTTCTTT. This sequence joins TRBV6-6 and TRBJ1-1; 8 bases match TRBD1. This CDR3 spans 14 amino acids. V lost 5 bases, J lost 2 bases, and 4 bases stayed unmatched. Germline CDR1 and CDR2: MNHNY and SVGAGI (reference sequence).

This clone was seen only a few times. CDR3 protein: CASSPNRLNEKLFF. CDR3 sequence (DNA): TGTGCCAGCAGCCCGAACAGGCTAAATGAAAAACTGTTTTTT. The chain is built from TRBV11-2 and TRBJ1-4, with D possibly being TRBD1 (5 bases). Germline CDR1 SGHAT, CDR2 FQNNGV. The CDR3 consists of 14 residues. V lost 5 bases and J 5 bases, leaving 12 bases between the germline ends.

The gene calls are TRBV10-3 and TRBJ1-6, with a possible D match to TRBD1 (6 bases). The CDR3 runs 16 residues. V was cut by 0 bases and J by 9 bases, with 15 bases left in between. Germline V CDR1 and CDR2: ENHRY, SYGVKD. DNA of the CDR3: TGTGCCATCAGTGAGTCTTTCGGGGGCGGTAGTTCACCCCTCCACTTT. Its translation is CAISESFGGGSSPLHF.

V and J are TRBV21-1 and TRBJ1-5. TRBV21-1 is a pseudogene locus. The length of the CDR3 is 15 residues. In DNA form, the CDR3 reads TGTGCCAGCAGCAGCCAGACTAGGGGCAATCAGCCCCAGCATTTT. Its translation: CASSSQTRGNQPQHF.

J is TRBJ1-5 and V is TRBV6-6; the match to TRBD1 covers 7 bases. CDR3 length: 15 residues. Trimming at V came to 4 bases and at J to 0 bases, leaving 3 bases not matched to a gene. Germline CDR1 and CDR2: MNHNY and SVGAGI (reference sequence). CDR3 protein: CASSSRQGSNQPQHF. The CDR3 bases are TGTGCCAGCAGTTCCAGACAGGGTAGCAATCAGCCCCAGCATTTT.

The CDR3 nucleotides are TGTGCCAGCTCACCGGGCACACAGGGGTCCCCCTACGAGCAGTACTTC. Translated, it gives CASSPGTQGSPYEQYF. This chain links TRBV18 with TRBJ2-7, with 7 nucleotides matching TRBD1. V dropped 3 bases and J dropped 2; count of bases not matched to a gene: 10. Germline V CDR1 and CDR2: KGHSH, LQKENI. This CDR3 contains 16 residues.

The chain links TRBV6-5 to TRBJ2-7; D is possibly TRBD2 (5 bases). Germline V gene data show CDR1 as MNHEY and CDR2 as SVGAGI. CDR3 length: 15 residues. Deletions cut 0 bases from V and 3 bases from J, with 12 bases between. The CDR3 spells CASSYSYGESYEQYF. Here the CDR3 DNA reads TGTGCCAGCAGTTACTCCTACGGGGAGAGCTACGAGCAGTACTTC.

This rearrangement joins TRBV28 to TRBJ1-3; the match to TRBD1 covers 12 bases. From germline, CDR1 is MDHEN and CDR2 SYDVKM. CDR3 length: 18 residues. The V segment lost 6 bases and the J segment 3 bases; nucleotides outside the gene matches: 12. The CDR3 protein is CASSSPGTGGGGGNTIYF. The CDR3 DNA reads TGTGCCAGCAGCTCCCCCGGGACAGGGGGCGGGGGTGGAAACACCATATATTTT.

The chain has TRBV9 and TRBJ2-3; tentatively, D is TRBD1 or TRBD2 (6 bases each). The CDR3 has 15 amino acids. Trimming removed 3 bases from V and 8 bases from J, with 19 bases in between. Germline assignment: CDR1 SGDLS and CDR2 YYNGEE. The CDR3 spells CASSEEDRGLITQYF. Written as DNA, the CDR3 is TGTGCCAGCAGCGAAGAGGATCGGGGGCTAATTACGCAGTATTTT.

This clone was detected only once. The rearrangement links TRBV6-5 to TRBJ1-2; D call uncertain. Trimming stripped 4 bases from V and 4 bases from J, with 13 bases between. This CDR3 region has 14 residues. Germline values: CDR1 MNHEY, CDR2 SVGAGI. CDR3 bases: TGTGCCAGCAGTTTAGCAGCCTCTAGCTATGGCTACACCTTC. Amino acid sequence: CASSLAASSYGYTF.

V and J are TRBV6-1 and TRBJ1-1, with 8 bases identical to TRBD1. The germline V gene has CDR1 MNHNS and CDR2 SASEGT. There are 14 residues in the CDR3. V shed 6 bases, J shed 4 bases, and the junction held 7 bases outside the gene matches. The CDR3 region is CASRDREASTEAFF. The DNA for the CDR3 is TGTGCCAGCAGGGACAGGGAGGCGAGCACTGAAGCTTTCTTT.

This chain links TRBV5-4 with TRBJ2-3, with 10 bases matching TRBD2. Germline CDR1 SGHNT, CDR2 YYREEE (reference sequence). This CDR3 is built from 15 residues. V gave up 3 bases and J gave up 1 base; unmatched junction bases: 2. The CDR3 DNA reads TGTGCCAGCAGCTACGGGACTAGCGGCACAGATACGCAGTATTTT. It specifies CASSYGTSGTDTQYF.

V is TRBV18 and J is TRBJ2-7; D could derive from TRBD1 or TRBD2 (6 bases each). CDR1 and CDR2 (germline): KGHSH, LQKENI. This CDR3 spans 16 amino acids. Trimming cost V 3 bases and J 3 bases, with 18 bases left between them. The CDR3 DNA reads TGTGCCAGCTCACCCACCGTAGGGGGGCAAGGCTACGAGCAGTACTTC. Amino acids: CASSPTVGGQGYEQYF.

The chain recombines TRBV2 with TRBJ2-3; D unresolved. Germline CDR1 reads SNHLY; CDR2 reads FYNNEI. V lost 0 bases and J lost 3, with 10 bases in between. This CDR3 contains 15 residues. CDR3 coding DNA: TGTGCCAGCAGTGAAGCCGTTTGGGAAACAGATACGCAGTATTTT. This translates into CASSEAVWETDTQYF.

This clone has a single count. The chain joins TRBV7-2 to TRBJ1-2; 8 bases fit TRBD1. Germline assignment: CDR1 SGHTA and CDR2 FQGNSA. This CDR3 spans 17 amino acids. The V gene end was trimmed by 0 bases and the J gene end by 8 bases; junction bases not matched to a gene: 14. CDR3 sequence: CASSLALTAPGGQGYTF. The CDR3 bases are TGTGCCAGCAGCTTAGCCTTGACGGCCCCAGGGGGCCAGGGCTACACCTTC.

The gene calls are TRBV10-3 and TRBJ1-4; D unresolved. V was cut by 6 bases and J by 7 bases, with 12 bases left in between. This CDR3 region has 13 residues. Germline CDR1 is ENHRY and CDR2 is SYGVKD. The CDR3, as DNA: TGTGCCATCAGCCTCGGCTCTAGTGAAAAACTGTTTTTT. It yields the protein CAISLGSSEKLFF.

The V gene is TRBV6-5, the J gene TRBJ1-5; unclear D gene. The CDR3 has 15 amino acids. CDR1 MNHEY and CDR2 SVGAGI come from the germline V gene. With 4 bases removed from V and 0 bases from J, the gap between germline ends came to 10 bases. The CDR3 spells CASSLPGTSNQPQHF. CDR3 nucleotides: TGTGCCAGCAGTTTACCAGGTACTAGCAATCAGCCCCAGCATTTT.

This chain uses TRBV7-2 with TRBJ2-1; D may be TRBD1 (9 bases). The V end was cut by 7 bases, the J end by 4 bases, with 29 bases between. The CDR3 sequence is 19 residues long. From germline, CDR1 is SGHTA and CDR2 FQGNSA. The CDR3 DNA reads TGTGCCAGCAACATAGCGGGACAGGGTAGGTTCGGCATATACAATGAGCAGTTCTTC. Its translation is CASNIAGQGRFGIYNEQFF.

The V call is TRBV10-3, the J call TRBJ2-7; D uncertain. This CDR3 spans 15 amino acids. Germline CDR1 and CDR2: ENHRY and SYGVKD. Deletions cut 3 bases from V and 0 bases from J, with 12 bases between. CDR3 residues: CAISDKQASSYEQYF. Written as DNA, the CDR3 is TGTGCCATCAGTGATAAGCAGGCATCCTCCTACGAGCAGTACTTC.

The chain employs TRBV19 and TRBJ2-7, with D possibly TRBD2 on 6 matching bases. The CDR3 has 16 residues. V was trimmed by 4 bases and J by 0 bases, leaving 16 bases between them. Germline loops: CDR1 LNHDA, CDR2 SQIVND (reference sequence). The CDR3 region is CASSTLRGKTSYEQYF. In DNA form, the CDR3 reads TGTGCCAGTAGTACCCTCCGGGGGAAGACCTCCTACGAGCAGTACTTC.

This chain joins TRBV5-1 and TRBJ2-7, with D maybe TRBD2 (5 bases). V shed 0 bases and J shed 2 bases, with 12 bases lying between them. The CDR3 extends over 15 amino acids. Germline CDR1 reads SGHRS; CDR2 reads YFSETQ. DNA for the CDR3: TGCGCCAGCAGCTTGGTGGCGGGCTTTGCCTACGAGCAGTACTTC. Protein product: CASSLVAGFAYEQYF.

This sequence joins TRBV29-1 and TRBJ2-3, with D perhaps matching TRBD1 (6 bases). Trimming left V 4 bases short and J 5 bases short, with 19 bases between. This CDR3 contains 15 residues. Germline values: CDR1 SQVTM, CDR2 ANQGSEA. Here the CDR3 reads CSVARDTSNVDTQYF. CDR3 nucleotide sequence: TGCAGCGTTGCTCGGGACACAAGCAACGTAGATACGCAGTATTTT.

The genes are TRBV18 and TRBJ1-1; D perhaps matches TRBD1 (6 bases). This CDR3 is built from 16 residues. Per the germline V gene, CDR1 is KGHSH and CDR2 is LQKENI. V shed 0 bases and J shed 6 bases, with 17 bases lying between them. The CDR3 is CASSPPSGTPGAEAFF. The DNA of the CDR3 is TGTGCCAGCTCACCACCATCCGGGACACCGGGCGCTGAAGCTTTCTTT.

V usage is TRBV7-2 and J usage is TRBJ2-3, with TRBD2 matching 11 bases. Trimming took 3 bases from V and 0 from J; bases not matched to a gene: 8. Germline V CDR1 and CDR2: SGHTA, FQGNSA. The CDR3 extends over 18 amino acids. CDR3 loop: CASSFSGRVLLSTDTQYF. The CDR3 nucleotides are TGTGCCAGCAGCTTTAGCGGGAGGGTCTTACTTAGCACAGATACGCAGTATTTT. The variable domain in full, completed from reference TRBV7-2 and TRBJ2-3, reads GAGVSQSPSNKVTEKGKDVELRCDPISGHTALYWYRQSLGQGLEFLIYFQGNSAPDKSGLPSDRFSAERTGGSVSTLTIQRTQQEDSAVYLCASSFSGRVLLSTDTQYFGPGTRLTVL.

This rearrangement joins TRBV5-4 to TRBJ2-7; D is unclear. V lost 4 bases to trimming and J lost 7 bases, with 18 bases between them. The V gene's germline CDR1 is SGHNT and CDR2 YYREEE (reference sequence). The length of the CDR3 is 14 residues. The CDR3 region has the DNA TGTGCCAGCAGCCCCAGGTCAAACGAAAGGGAGCAGTACTTC. Its translation is CASSPRSNEREQYF. Using reference TRBV5-4 and TRBJ2-7 for the parts outside the CDR3, the full variable domain is ETGVTQSPTHLIKTRGQQVTLRCSSQSGHNTVSWYQQALGQGPQFIFQYYREEENGRGNFPPRFSGLQFPNYSSELNVNALELDDSALYLCASSPRSNEREQYFGPGTRLTVT.